Below are 5 T cell receptor beta chains sequenced from a single sample in a study of early T cells in non-severe SARS-CoV-2 infection. From the 5' RACE reads, TCRdb called clonotypes with MiXCR, one entry per CDR3 protein. Among 20,000 to 25,000 distinct CDR3 sequences listed, roughly 4.8% were seen once. Sequencing input: whole blood. These TCRs come from an adult who was a healthcare worker with PCR-confirmed SARS-CoV-2 infection or an uninfected control (not recorded which).

This clonotype was seen only a few times. The J gene is TRBJ2-1, the V gene TRBV6-1; D perhaps matches TRBD1 (5 bases). CDR3 length: 13 amino acids. The germline CDR1 and CDR2 sequences are MNHNS and SASEGT. V was shortened by 7 bases and J by 9 bases, with 16 bases between the two germline ends. The CDR3 spells CASNRGRVVEQFF. CDR3 DNA: TGTGCCAGCAATAGGGGCCGAGTGGTTGAGCAGTTCTTC.

This chain links TRBV12-3 or TRBV12-4 with TRBJ1-1; D is undetermined. Trimming removed 7 bases at V and 0 bases at J, with 12 bases between. The CDR3 covers 14 residues. In nucleotides, the CDR3 is TGTGCCAGCACCACCCCACTACTGAACACTGAAGCTTTCTTT. Translating gives CASTTPLLNTEAFF.

This clonotype was seen ten or more times. The chain employs TRBV7-2 and TRBJ2-1; 7 positions match TRBD1. CDR1 and CDR2 from the germline V gene are SGHTA and FQGNSA. V lost 5 bases and J lost 4; bases outside the gene matches: 5. There are 14 residues in the CDR3. In DNA form, the CDR3 reads TGTGCCAGCAGCCGACAGGGCCGTTACAATGAGCAGTTCTTC. It specifies CASSRQGRYNEQFF.

This chain connects TRBV12-3 or TRBV12-4 to TRBJ2-7, with D possibly being TRBD1 or TRBD2 (5 bases each). The CDR3 is made up of 14 amino acids. With 5 bases removed from V and 3 bases from J, the gap between germline ends came to 14 bases. The CDR3 DNA reads as TGTGCCAGCAGTGCCTCGGGACCGGTCTACGAGCAGTACTTC. Translating gives CASSASGPVYEQYF.

In its sample, this clonotype ranks as medium-sized. The gene calls are TRBV11-2 and TRBJ2-3; TRBD2 matches at 7 bases. Germline CDR1 reads SGHAT; CDR2 reads FQNNGV. This CDR3 contains 15 residues. With 4 bases clipped from V and 5 bases from J, the junction kept 9 bases outside the gene matches. CDR3 residues: CASSSRGVKEDTQYF. CDR3 coding DNA: TGTGCCAGCAGCTCCCGGGGGGTCAAAGAAGATACGCAGTATTTT.